This T cell receptor beta chain was recorded in a study of blood T cells in healthy people across ages. Study-wide results and caveats: Measured against age, TCR beta diversity per million T cells decreased in a roughly linear manner.

CDR1 LGHDT and CDR2 YNNKEL come from the germline V gene (reference sequence). The germline V and J ends were trimmed by 1 base and 4 bases, with 7 bases remaining between them. CDR3 length equals 13 residues. This clonotype was seen ten or more times. The antigen is unknown. The second PCR ran about 6 to 12 cycles with a sample-barcoded 5' primer and J-beta primers. Each of the samples gave a minimum of 2.5 million paired-end reads that contained CDR3. TCRdb called the 5' RACE reads again in MiXCR, with one record for every CDR3 protein. The data show more than 900,000 distinct CDR3 sequences, with 25% to 35% seen just once and roughly 10% held by the top ten. These same data were also listed under a study on T cells of mothers and their children. That study reports: Donors were three healthy Caucasian mothers and their six children.

V is TRBV3-1 and J is TRBJ1-2; D might be TRBD1 (5 bases). The sequencing sample was made of blood. This clonotype originated in a woman aged 40 to 55 in good health. The CDR3 protein is CASSQGDVYGYTF. CDR3 DNA sequence: TGTGCCAGCAGCCAAGGGGACGTCTATGGCTACACCTTC.